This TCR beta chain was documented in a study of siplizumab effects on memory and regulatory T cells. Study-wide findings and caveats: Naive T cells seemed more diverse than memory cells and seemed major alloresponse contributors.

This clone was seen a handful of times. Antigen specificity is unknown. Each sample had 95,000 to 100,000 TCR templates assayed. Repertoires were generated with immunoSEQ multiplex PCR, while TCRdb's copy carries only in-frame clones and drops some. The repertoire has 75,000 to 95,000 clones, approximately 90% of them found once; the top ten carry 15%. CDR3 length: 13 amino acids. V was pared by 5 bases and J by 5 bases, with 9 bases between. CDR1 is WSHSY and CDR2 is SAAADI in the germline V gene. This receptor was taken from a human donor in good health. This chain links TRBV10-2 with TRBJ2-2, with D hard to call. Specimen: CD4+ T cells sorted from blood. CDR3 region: CASSTLETGELFF. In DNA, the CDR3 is TGCGCCAGCAGTACCCTTGAGACCGGGGAGCTGTTTTTT.